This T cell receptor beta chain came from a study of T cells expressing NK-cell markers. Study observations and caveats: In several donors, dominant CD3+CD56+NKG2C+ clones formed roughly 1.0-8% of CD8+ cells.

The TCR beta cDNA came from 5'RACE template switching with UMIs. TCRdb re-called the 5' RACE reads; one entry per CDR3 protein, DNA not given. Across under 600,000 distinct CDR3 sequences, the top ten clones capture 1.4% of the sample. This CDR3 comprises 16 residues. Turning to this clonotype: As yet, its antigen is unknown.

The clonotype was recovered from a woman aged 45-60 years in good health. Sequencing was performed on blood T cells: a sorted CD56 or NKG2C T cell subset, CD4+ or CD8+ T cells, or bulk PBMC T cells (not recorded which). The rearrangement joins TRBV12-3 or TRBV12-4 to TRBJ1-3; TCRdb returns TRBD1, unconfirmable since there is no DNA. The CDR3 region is CASSPIRTGSGNTIYF.